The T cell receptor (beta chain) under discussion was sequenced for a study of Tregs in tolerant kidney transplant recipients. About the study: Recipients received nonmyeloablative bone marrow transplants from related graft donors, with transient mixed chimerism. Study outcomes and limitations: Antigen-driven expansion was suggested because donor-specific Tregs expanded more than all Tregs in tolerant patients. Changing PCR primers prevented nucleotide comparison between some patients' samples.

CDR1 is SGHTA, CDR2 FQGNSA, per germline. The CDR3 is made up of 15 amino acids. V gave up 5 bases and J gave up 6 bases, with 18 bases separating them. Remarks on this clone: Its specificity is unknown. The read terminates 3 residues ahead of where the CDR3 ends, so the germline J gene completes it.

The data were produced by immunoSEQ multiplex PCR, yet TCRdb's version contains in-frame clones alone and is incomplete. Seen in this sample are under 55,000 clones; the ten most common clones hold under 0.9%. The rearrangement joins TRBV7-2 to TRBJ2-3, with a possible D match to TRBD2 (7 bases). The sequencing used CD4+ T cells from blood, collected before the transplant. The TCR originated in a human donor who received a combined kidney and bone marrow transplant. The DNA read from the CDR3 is TGTGCCAGCAGCACCTATGGGGGGGGCCCCGATACG. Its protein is CASSTYGGGPDT. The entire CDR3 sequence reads CASSTYGGGPDTQYF.